The 23 T cell receptor beta chains below come from one sample, sequenced in a study of blood T cells in healthy people across ages. A sample-barcoded 5' primer and a J-beta primer mix were used in a second PCR of roughly 7 to 11 cycles. In TCRdb, the 5' RACE reads were re-called with MiXCR into one record per CDR3 protein. The sample lists some 940,000 distinct CDR3 sequences; roughly 28% were seen once. These sequences were also reported in another study, on T cells of mothers and their children.

Material: blood. These receptor sequences come from a woman aged 40 to 50 in good health.

Notes on this clonotype: Just one base apart from a much larger clone, this may be a read error. This chain joins TRBV28 and TRBJ2-7; D is unresolved. CDR1 and CDR2 (germline): MDHEN, SYDVKM. The CDR3 length is 14 residues. In DNA, the CDR3 is TGTACCAGCAGTACTGCAGCCGAAACCTACGAGCAGTACTTC. Protein product: CTSSTAAETYEQYF.

There are many counts of this clonotype. The CDR3 DNA sequence: TGCAGCGTTGGTTTAGGGAGGCCTAACACAAACATTCAGTACTTC. It specifies CSVGLGRPNTNIQYF. The V and J genes are TRBV29-1 and TRBJ2-4, with D perhaps matching TRBD2 (6 bases). CDR1 SQVTM and CDR2 ANQGSEA come from the germline V gene. V was shortened by 4 bases and J by 6 bases, with 19 bases between the two germline ends. The CDR3 consists of 15 residues.

Only a few counts were recorded for this clonotype. V and J are TRBV5-8 and TRBJ2-3; TRBD1 agrees at 7 bases. The CDR3 consists of 15 residues. The V and J ends lost 7 bases and 3 bases, in that order; junction bases with no gene match: 11. Per germline, CDR1 SGHTS and CDR2 YDEGEE. CDR3: CASGPQGEGTDTQYF. CDR3 DNA: TGTGCCAGCGGACCGCAGGGGGAAGGGACAGATACGCAGTATTTT.

This chain connects TRBV7-8 to TRBJ2-3; D ambiguous. V was shortened by 1 base and J by 2 bases, with 10 bases between the two germline ends. The CDR3 contains 15 residues. CDR1 and CDR2 from the germline V gene are SGHVS and FQNEAQ. The CDR3 protein is CASSLEADYTDTQYF. The CDR3 DNA is TGTGCCAGCAGCTTAGAGGCTGATTACACAGATACGCAGTATTTT.

This chain connects TRBV6-1 to TRBJ2-7; D is ambiguous. This CDR3 spans 13 amino acids. V lost 8 bases to trimming and J lost 0 bases, with 11 bases between them. Germline-derived CDR1 and CDR2 are MNHNS and SASEGT. CDR3: CASADNFSYEQYF. Here the CDR3 DNA reads TGTGCCAGCGCAGACAACTTCTCCTACGAGCAGTACTTC.

The rearrangement links TRBV2 to TRBJ2-3; 12 nucleotides agree with TRBD1. Germline assignment: CDR1 SNHLY and CDR2 FYNNEI. V gave up 11 bases and J gave up 5 bases; unmatched junction bases: 11. This CDR3 region has 15 residues. The CDR3: CAGYSGTGGKDTQYF. The DNA of the CDR3 is TGTGCCGGGTACTCCGGGACAGGGGGCAAAGATACGCAGTATTTT.

For this clonotype: The junction shows a germline mismatch at one end, possibly a read error. The gene calls are TRBV6-1 and TRBJ2-5, with TRBD2 as a possible D gene (5 bases). The CDR3 length is 12 residues. The germline gives CDR1 MNHNS, CDR2 SASEGT. The CDR3 DNA reads TGTGCCAGCAGAGAAGCGGAAGAGACCCAGTACTTC. Its protein is CASREAEETQYF.

This clonotype was seen ten or more times. The CDR3 nucleotides are TGTGCCAGCAGCTGGACTAGCGGGGGGGGTTACAATGAGCAGTTCTTC. It specifies CASSWTSGGGYNEQFF. This sequence joins TRBV11-1 and TRBJ2-1, with TRBD2 matching over 15 bases. From germline, CDR1 is SGHAT and CDR2 FQDESV (reference sequence). The CDR3 has 16 amino acids. Trimming at V came to 4 bases and at J to 4 bases, leaving 2 bases not matched to a gene.

The chain uses TRBV6-5 and TRBJ2-5; 7 positions match TRBD2. Judging by the DNA end, TRBJ2-7 fits better; the J call may be wrong. Germline V gene data show CDR1 as MNHEY and CDR2 as SVGAGI. The CDR3 has 14 residues. The CDR3 here is CASSEAGGIYEQYF. The DNA of the CDR3 is TGTGCCAGCAGTGAAGCCGGGGGGATCTACGAGCAGTACTTC.

This clonotype occurred a few times. The junction departs from germline at one end; a sequencing error may be responsible. This chain joins TRBV29-1 and TRBJ2-3, with D possibly being TRBD1 (8 bases). This CDR3 spans 15 amino acids. Germline V gene sequence: CDR1 SQVTM, CDR2 ANQGSEA. CDR3 bases: TGCAGCGTTAACGGGGGGACAGGCGCACGGGATACGCCGTATTTT. The encoded protein is CSVNGGTGARDTPYF.

In the case of this clonotype: Since a much larger clone is just one base distant, this may be a read error. The rearrangement joins TRBV20-1 to TRBJ2-1, with D uncertain. This CDR3 contains 12 residues. Germline CDR1 is DFQATT and CDR2 is SNEGSKA (reference sequence). V was shortened by 4 bases and J by 13 bases, with 17 bases between the two germline ends. CDR3 DNA sequence: TGCAGTGCTATGCTACTGGGCAGGACCCAGTTCTTC. Translation: CSAMLLGRTQFF.

This clonotype has only a few counts. The rearrangement uses TRBV6-6 and TRBJ2-1, with 9 bases lining up with TRBD2. In germline, CDR1 is MNHNY, CDR2 SVGAGI (reference sequence). This CDR3 has 14 residues. Trimming at V came to 10 bases and at J to 0 bases, leaving 4 bases not matched to a gene. CDR3 coding DNA: TGTGCCACCGCGGGGGGGAGCTCCTACAATGAGCAGTTCTTC. Amino acids: CATAGGSSYNEQFF.

The chain couples TRBV7-2 to TRBJ2-2; D may be TRBD2 (5 bases). Germline loops: CDR1 SGHTA, CDR2 FQGNSA. V was pared by 0 bases and J by 5 bases, with 16 bases between. The CDR3 runs 17 residues. The chain's CDR3 is CASSLALHPGRTGELFF. For the CDR3, the DNA is TGTGCCAGCAGCTTAGCGCTTCATCCGGGGAGAACCGGGGAGCTGTTTTTT.

This chain joins TRBV27 and TRBJ2-5; TRBD2 matches at 9 bases. This CDR3 has 16 residues. Germline V gene lookup returns CDR1 MNHEY and CDR2 SMNVEV (reference sequence). Trimming removed 7 bases from V and 11 bases from J; junction bases left unmatched: 20. The CDR3 bases are TGTGCCAGCAACAGTCTAGCGGGGAACACCTACAATGAGCAGTACTTC. This translates into CASNSLAGNTYNEQYF.

The V and J genes are TRBV4-1 and TRBJ2-3, with 14 bases aligning to TRBD2. J was trimmed by 2 bases and V by 4 bases; bases with no gene match: 26. The germline V gene encodes CDR1 MGHRA and CDR2 YSYEKL. This CDR3 is 24 amino acids long. The CDR3 DNA sequence: TGCGCCAGCAGCCTAGCAAACCTACACGGACTAGCGGGGGGACCATCAACCCTCACAGATACGCAGTATTTT. This translates into CASSLANLHGLAGGPSTLTDTQYF.

This clonotype has a count of ten or more. J is TRBJ1-5 and V is TRBV20-1; D ambiguous. V dropped 0 bases and J dropped 5 bases, with 14 bases sitting between them. The CDR3 has 15 amino acids. Looked up from germline, CDR1 is DFQATT and CDR2 is SNEGSKA (reference sequence). This chain's CDR3 is CSARDAHGPYQPQHF. Written as DNA, the CDR3 is TGCAGTGCTAGAGATGCCCATGGACCTTATCAGCCCCAGCATTTT.

The table lists this clonotype with many counts. The gene calls are TRBV15 and TRBJ1-5; the D is unclear. V lost 5 bases and J lost 2, with 13 bases in between. Germline lookup yields CDR1 LNHNV and CDR2 YYDKDF (reference sequence). This CDR3 has 15 amino acids. The CDR3 loop is CATSVGFTGNQPQHF. For the CDR3, the DNA is TGTGCCACCAGCGTCGGGTTTACTGGCAATCAGCCCCAGCATTTT.

The rearrangement uses TRBV7-2 and TRBJ1-2, with D tentatively TRBD1 (5 bases). V was clipped by 5 bases and J by 4 bases, with 17 bases between them. This CDR3 is 15 amino acids long. The germline CDR1 and CDR2 sequences are SGHTA and FQGNSA. The CDR3 DNA reads as TGTGCCAGCAGCCCATGGTGGGACGGCGTCTATGGCTACACCTTC. As protein: CASSPWWDGVYGYTF.

The genes are TRBV2 and TRBJ1-6; no definite D call. Germline V CDR1 and CDR2: SNHLY, FYNNEI. The CDR3 has 12 amino acids. V was clipped by 8 bases and J by 7 bases, with 9 bases between them. The CDR3 DNA sequence: TGTGCCAGCCTAACGGGGAATTCACCCCTCCACTTT. Its protein product is CASLTGNSPLHF.

The rearrangement links TRBV11-3 to TRBJ2-1, with D possibly being TRBD1 or TRBD2 (5 bases each). This CDR3 spans 13 amino acids. CDR1 is SGHNT, CDR2 YENEEA, per germline. Trimming cost V 5 bases and J 6 bases, with 11 bases left between them. The CDR3 spells CASSSGGTNEQFF. CDR3 sequence (DNA): TGTGCCAGCAGCAGCGGTGGGACCAATGAGCAGTTCTTC.

The chain is built from TRBV7-9 and TRBJ2-3, with 8 bases aligning to TRBD2. CDR3 size: 16 residues. V was pared by 4 bases and J by 6 bases, with 12 bases of the junction left unmatched. CDR1 and CDR2 from the germline V gene are SEHNR and FQNEAQ (reference sequence). The CDR3 DNA sequence: TGTGCCAGCAGCTCGCCGCGGGGGGACCTTGGCGATACGCAGTATTTT. Its protein product is CASSSPRGDLGDTQYF.

Ten or more counts support this clonotype. The CDR3 protein is CASSSSRGLAIGDTQYF. As DNA, the CDR3 is TGTGCCAGCAGCTCCAGTAGAGGACTAGCGATAGGAGATACGCAGTATTTT. This chain connects TRBV7-2 to TRBJ2-3; 9 positions match TRBD2. The ends lost 4 bases at V and 5 bases at J; junction bases unmatched: 13. There are 17 residues in the CDR3. CDR1 SGHTA and CDR2 FQGNSA come from the germline V gene.

Remarks on this clonotype: A much larger clonotype is one base distant, so this may be a read error. The chain combines TRBV12-3 or TRBV12-4 with TRBJ2-7; no definite D call. Trimming took off 1 base at V and 5 bases at J, with 12 bases between the two ends. This CDR3 is 14 amino acids long. The CDR3 here is CASSLGESPHEQYF. The CDR3 nucleotides are TGTGCCAGCAGTTTAGGGGAAAGCCCCCACGAGCAGTACTTC.